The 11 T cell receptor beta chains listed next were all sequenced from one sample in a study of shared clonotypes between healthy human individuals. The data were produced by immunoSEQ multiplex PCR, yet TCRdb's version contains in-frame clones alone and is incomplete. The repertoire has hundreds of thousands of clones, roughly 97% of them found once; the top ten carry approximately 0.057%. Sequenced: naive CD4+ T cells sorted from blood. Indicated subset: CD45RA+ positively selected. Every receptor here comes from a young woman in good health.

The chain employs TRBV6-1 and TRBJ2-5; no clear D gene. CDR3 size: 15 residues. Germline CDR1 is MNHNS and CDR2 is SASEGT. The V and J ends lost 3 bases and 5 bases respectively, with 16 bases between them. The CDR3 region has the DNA TGTGCCAGCAGTGACGAAGCCGCCAGCCGGGAGACCCAGTACTTC. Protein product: CASSDEAASRETQYF.

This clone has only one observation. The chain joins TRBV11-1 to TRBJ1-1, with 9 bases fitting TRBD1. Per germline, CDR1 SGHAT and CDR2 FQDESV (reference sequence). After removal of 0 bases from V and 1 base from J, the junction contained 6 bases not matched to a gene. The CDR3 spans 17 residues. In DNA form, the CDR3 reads TGTGCCAGCAGCTTAGCCGGACAGGGGAGGACGAACACTGAAGCTTTCTTT. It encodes CASSLAGQGRTNTEAFF.

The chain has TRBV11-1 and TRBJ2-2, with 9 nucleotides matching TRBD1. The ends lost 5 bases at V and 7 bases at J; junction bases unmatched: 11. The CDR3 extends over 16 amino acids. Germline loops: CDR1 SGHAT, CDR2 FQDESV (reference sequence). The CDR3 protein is CASSPQQGARHGELFF. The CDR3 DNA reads TGTGCCAGCAGCCCCCAACAGGGGGCGCGTCACGGGGAGCTGTTTTTT.

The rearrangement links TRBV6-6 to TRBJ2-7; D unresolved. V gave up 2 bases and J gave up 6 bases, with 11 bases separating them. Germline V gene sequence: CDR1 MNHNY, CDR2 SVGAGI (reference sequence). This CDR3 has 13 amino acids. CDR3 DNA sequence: TGTGCCAGCAGTTACGTCCTAGAGGCCGAGCAGTACTTC. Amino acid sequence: CASSYVLEAEQYF.

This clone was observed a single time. CDR3 nucleotide sequence: TGTGCCAGCAGTGATCCAGGGAAGGGGGCAACTAATGAAAAACTGTTTTTT. Protein sequence: CASSDPGKGATNEKLFF. J is TRBJ1-4 and V is TRBV6-1; maybe TRBD1 (6 bases). Germline loops: CDR1 MNHNS, CDR2 SASEGT. V was clipped by 3 bases and J by 0 bases, with 14 bases between them. The CDR3 has 17 amino acids.

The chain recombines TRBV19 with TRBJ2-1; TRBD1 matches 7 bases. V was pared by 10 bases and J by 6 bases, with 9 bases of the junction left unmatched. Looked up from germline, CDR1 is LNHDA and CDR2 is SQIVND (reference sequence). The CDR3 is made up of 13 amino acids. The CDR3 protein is CATNGRGSNEQFF. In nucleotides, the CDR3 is TGTGCCACGAATGGCAGGGGGAGCAATGAGCAGTTCTTC. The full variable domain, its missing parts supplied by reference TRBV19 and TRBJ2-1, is DGGITQSPKYLFRKEGQNVTLSCEQNLNHDAMYWYRQDPGQGLRLIYYSQIVNDFQKGDIAEGYSVSREKKESFPLTVTSAQKNPTAFYLCATNGRGSNEQFFGPGTRLTVL.

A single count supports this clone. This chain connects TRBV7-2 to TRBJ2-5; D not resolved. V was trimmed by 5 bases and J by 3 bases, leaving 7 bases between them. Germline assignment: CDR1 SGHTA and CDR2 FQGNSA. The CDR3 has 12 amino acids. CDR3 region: CASSQIKETQYF. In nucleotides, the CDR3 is TGTGCCAGCAGCCAAATAAAAGAGACCCAGTACTTC.

The CDR3 nucleotides read TGTGCCAGTAGTACAACCGGGACAGCGACGGATGGCTACACCTTC. It is translated as CASSTTGTATDGYTF. The rearrangement links TRBV19 to TRBJ1-2, with 7 bases fitting TRBD1. This CDR3 spans 15 amino acids. Trimming cost V 4 bases and J 6 bases; bases outside gene matches: 11. CDR1 is LNHDA and CDR2 is SQIVND in the germline V gene (reference sequence).

The CDR3 here is CASSFLHEQYF. In DNA, the CDR3 is TGTGCCAGCAGCTTCCTCCACGAGCAGTACTTC. The chain is built from TRBV11-2 and TRBJ2-7, with D hard to call. Germline lookup yields CDR1 SGHAT and CDR2 FQNNGV. Deletions cut 3 bases from V and 5 bases from J, with 5 bases between. The CDR3 is 11 amino acids.

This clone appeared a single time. The CDR3 here is CASSQEFYSNEQFF. The CDR3 bases are TGCGCCAGCAGCCAAGAATTCTATTCCAATGAGCAGTTCTTC. The chain is built from TRBV4-1 and TRBJ2-1; D is ambiguous. The CDR3 runs 14 residues. Trimming removed 0 bases from V and 6 bases from J, with 9 bases in between. Germline assignment: CDR1 MGHRA and CDR2 YSYEKL.

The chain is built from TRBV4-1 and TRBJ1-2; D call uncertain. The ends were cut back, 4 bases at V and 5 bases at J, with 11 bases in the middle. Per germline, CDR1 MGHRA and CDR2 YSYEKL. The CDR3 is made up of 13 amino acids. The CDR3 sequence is CASSPAGSYGYTF. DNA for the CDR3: TGCGCCAGCAGCCCGGCCGGTTCGTATGGCTACACCTTC.